The 22 T cell receptor beta chains below come from one sample, sequenced in a study of T cell responses to AZD1222 COVID-19 vaccine. The data were produced by immunoSEQ multiplex PCR, yet TCRdb's version contains in-frame clones alone and is incomplete. The profile covers roughly 90,000 clones, with roughly 85% appearing a single time and roughly 6% taken by the ten largest. The specimen comprised peripheral blood, sampled on day 0 of AZD1222 vaccination. The receptors originated from an adult in good health.

This clone showed up just a few times. This chain uses TRBV6-5 with TRBJ1-3, with D uncertain. There are 15 residues in the CDR3. V was trimmed by 2 bases and J by 2 bases, leaving 10 bases between them. Germline CDR1 is MNHEY and CDR2 is SVGAGI. CDR3 sequence reads: CASSYDGNAGNTIYF. The CDR3 DNA reads as TGTGCCAGCAGTTACGATGGGAATGCTGGAAACACCATATATTTT.

The chain employs TRBV5-8 and TRBJ1-5; D call uncertain. CDR3 length equals 16 residues. CDR1 and CDR2 from the germline V gene are SGHTS and YDEGEE. Trimming pared 4 bases from V and 0 bases from J, leaving 14 bases between. CDR3 sequence (DNA): TGTGCCAGCAGCACGGGGTACACGTATAGCAATCAGCCCCAGCATTTT. Amino acid sequence: CASSTGYTYSNQPQHF.

The chain links TRBV19 to TRBJ2-5; maybe TRBD2 (5 bases). Trimming removed 8 bases from V and 4 bases from J, with 14 bases in between. The CDR3 runs to 13 residues. The germline CDR1 and CDR2 sequences are LNHDA and SQIVND (reference sequence). CDR3 DNA sequence: TGTGCCAGTGGGAGCGGAGCCGGAGAGACCCAGTACTTC. This codes for CASGSGAGETQYF.

The CDR3 sequence: CAWRRGWGDTEAFF. DNA for the CDR3: TGTGCCTGGAGGAGGGGCTGGGGCGACACTGAAGCTTTCTTT. The rearrangement joins TRBV30 to TRBJ1-1; TRBD1 is a possible D gene (5 bases). The germline gives CDR1 GTSNPN, CDR2 SVGIG (reference sequence). Trimming left V 3 bases short and J 3 bases short, with 14 bases between. The length of the CDR3 is 14 residues.

This clone was seen just once. The chain employs TRBV6-6 and TRBJ1-1; D is possibly TRBD1 (5 bases). The CDR3 loop spans 16 amino acids. V gave up 5 bases and J gave up 1 base, with 17 bases separating them. The germline V gene encodes CDR1 MNHNY and CDR2 SVGAGI (reference sequence). The CDR3 here is CASSPRGLGSNTEAFF. DNA of the CDR3: TGTGCCAGCAGTCCGCGGGGGTTGGGGTCGAACACTGAAGCTTTCTTT.

In the case of this clone: Germline is not matched at one junction end, which may reflect a read error. CDR3 residues: CASSESGPTGLGYTF. The CDR3 DNA follows: TGTGCCAGCAGCGAATCAGGACCCACGGGTTTGGGCTACACCTTC. This chain links TRBV25-1 with TRBJ1-2, with D hard to call. CDR1 is MGHDK, CDR2 SYGVNS, per germline. The CDR3 extends over 15 amino acids.

The V call is TRBV2, the J call TRBJ2-3; TRBD1 matches at 8 bases. The CDR3 has 14 amino acids. CDR1 is SNHLY, CDR2 FYNNEI, per germline. The V and J ends lost 8 bases and 5 bases, in that order; junction bases with no gene match: 9. The CDR3 DNA sequence: TGTGCCAGCGAGCCGGGACAGGTGATAGATACGCAGTATTTT. Translation gives CASEPGQVIDTQYF.

The J gene is TRBJ2-1, the V gene TRBV10-3, with D tentatively TRBD1 (6 bases). The CDR3 has 12 amino acids. From germline, CDR1 is ENHRY and CDR2 SYGVKD. Trimming stripped 11 bases from V and 8 bases from J, with 16 bases between. CDR3 nucleotide sequence: TGTGCCTCAACTCAGGGGTGGGATGAGCAGTTCTTC. Protein sequence: CASTQGWDEQFF.

The chain joins TRBV24-1 to TRBJ1-1; 9 nucleotides line up with TRBD1. Germline V gene lookup returns CDR1 KGHDR and CDR2 SFDVKD. Losses at the gene ends were 1 base for V and 7 bases for J; bases not matched to a gene: 6. CDR3 length: 15 residues. This chain's CDR3 is CATSDLGTGTDEAFF. DNA for the CDR3: TGTGCCACCAGTGATTTAGGGACAGGGACGGATGAAGCTTTCTTT.

This chain links TRBV4-1 with TRBJ1-1; D is perhaps TRBD1 (5 bases). The V gene lost 1 base and the J gene lost 6 bases, with 15 bases spanning the gap. CDR3 length equals 15 residues. In germline, CDR1 is MGHRA, CDR2 YSYEKL. Written as DNA, the CDR3 is TGCGCCAGCAGCCAAGTGGGGCAGAGAAGACCTGAAGCTTTCTTT. Amino acids: CASSQVGQRRPEAFF.

This clone was found a few times. The chain recombines TRBV4-3 with TRBJ1-1, with D unclear. Trimming left V 4 bases short and J 2 bases short, with 14 bases between. The CDR3 has 15 residues. From germline, CDR1 is LGHNA and CDR2 YSLEER. This CDR3 is CASSRGRVVNTEAFF. The CDR3 coding sequence is TGCGCCAGCAGCCGGGGTAGAGTGGTTAACACTGAAGCTTTCTTT.

The chain couples TRBV4-2 to TRBJ1-1, with TRBD1 matching 7 bases. The germline V gene encodes CDR1 LGHNA and CDR2 YNFKEQ. V shed 1 base, J shed 1 base, and the junction held 0 bases outside the gene matches. The CDR3 spans 14 residues. This CDR3 is CASSQGDRNTEAFF. The CDR3 DNA reads as TGTGCCAGCAGCCAAGGGGACAGGAACACTGAAGCTTTCTTT.

In this sample, this clone turned up once. This rearrangement joins TRBV7-2 to TRBJ1-3, with no clear D. There are 12 residues in the CDR3. The V gene lost 1 base and the J gene lost 6 bases, with 4 bases spanning the gap. Germline V gene sequence: CDR1 SGHTA, CDR2 FQGNSA. The CDR3 bases are TGTGCCAGCAGCTTAGAGGCAAACACCATATATTTT. This sequence encodes CASSLEANTIYF. The full variable domain, rest sourced from reference TRBV7-2 and TRBJ1-3, is GAGVSQSPSNKVTEKGKDVELRCDPISGHTALYWYRQSLGQGLEFLIYFQGNSAPDKSGLPSDRFSAERTGGSVSTLTIQRTQQEDSAVYLCASSLEANTIYFGEGSWLTVV.

This clone was detected only once. The V gene is TRBV30, the J gene TRBJ1-2, with 8 bases identical to TRBD1. The junction had 7 bases not matched to a gene; V was cut back by 0 bases and J by 7 bases. This CDR3 has 14 amino acids. Germline V CDR1 and CDR2: GTSNPN, SVGIG (reference sequence). The CDR3 DNA reads TGTGCCTGGAGTGTAGGGACAGGCTGGGGTGGCTACACCTTC. Translation gives CAWSVGTGWGGYTF.

As DNA, the CDR3 is TGCGCCAGCAGCGAGGGGACAGCAACCTATAATTCACCCCTCCACTTT. It encodes CASSEGTATYNSPLHF. This chain joins TRBV5-1 and TRBJ1-6, with 7 bases identical to TRBD1. Trimming removed 4 bases from V and 2 bases from J; junction bases left unmatched: 6. The CDR3 spans 16 residues. Germline CDR1 reads SGHRS; CDR2 reads YFSETQ.

Notes on this clone: One end of the junction is discordant with germline, which a read error may explain. This sequence joins TRBV7-7 and TRBJ1-1; D is undetermined. This CDR3 region has 13 residues. Germline CDR1 and CDR2: SSHAT and FNYEAQ (reference sequence). CDR3 protein: CASSLLRNTEAFF. CDR3 sequence (DNA): TGTGCTAGCAGCCTCCTTAGGAACACTGAAGCTTTCTTT.

V and J are TRBV11-3 and TRBJ2-5, with a weak D call TRBD2 (6 bases). CDR1 SGHNT and CDR2 YENEEA come from the germline V gene. The CDR3 spans 15 residues. The V end was cut by 9 bases, the J end by 4 bases, with 21 bases between. The CDR3 loop is CASSPLEAGGETQYF. The CDR3 nucleotides are TGTGCCAGTTCCCCTCTAGAGGCCGGGGGAGAGACCCAGTACTTC.

The CDR3 sequence is CASSPLLAGKAETQYF. The DNA for the CDR3 is TGCGCCAGCAGCCCCCTTCTAGCGGGGAAAGCAGAGACCCAGTACTTC. The chain has TRBV5-1 and TRBJ2-5, with 9 bases identical to TRBD2. Germline V gives CDR1 SGHRS, CDR2 YFSETQ. Trimming took 4 bases from V and 4 from J; bases not matched to a gene: 11. CDR3 size: 16 residues.

The genes are TRBV7-6 and TRBJ2-7; D is perhaps TRBD2 (6 bases). The germline gives CDR1 SGHVS, CDR2 FNYEAQ. Between the trimmed V and J ends, which lost 1 base and 3 bases, there was a span of 22 bases. CDR3 length: 18 amino acids. CDR3 residues: CASSLGVSPRGYYYEQYF. The CDR3 bases are TGTGCCAGCAGCTTAGGGGTTTCTCCACGGGGGTACTACTACGAGCAGTACTTC. Full variable domain (remainder filled in from reference TRBV7-6 and TRBJ2-7): GAGVSQSPRYKVTKRGQDVALRCDPISGHVSLYWYRQALGQGPEFLTYFNYEAQQDKSGLPNDRFSAERPEGSISTLTIQRTEQRDSAMYRCASSLGVSPRGYYYEQYFGPGTRLTVT.

The chain combines TRBV29-1 with TRBJ1-1, with D possibly matching TRBD1 (5 bases). The CDR3 extends over 14 amino acids. Germline V gives CDR1 SQVTM, CDR2 ANQGSEA. Trimming stripped 6 bases from V and 1 base from J, with 15 bases between. The CDR3 DNA follows: TGCAGCGTCCCCAGCGGGGGTAAGAACACTGAAGCTTTCTTT. Residues: CSVPSGGKNTEAFF.

The chain couples TRBV2 to TRBJ1-5, with D possibly TRBD1 on 5 matching bases. This CDR3 is built from 14 residues. Germline V gene sequence: CDR1 SNHLY, CDR2 FYNNEI. Deletions cut 6 bases from V and 7 bases from J, with 16 bases between. The CDR3 DNA reads TGTGCCAGCAGCGACCGGGGGGTGAGACAGCCCCAGCATTTT. It codes for CASSDRGVRQPQHF.

DNA of the CDR3: TGTGCCAGCAGCACCGGGACCACAGATACGCAGTATTTT. Its protein product is CASSTGTTDTQYF. The chain uses TRBV3-1 (or the pseudogene TRBV3-2) and TRBJ2-3; tentatively, D is TRBD1 or TRBD2 (5 bases each). V lost 5 bases and J lost 2, with 8 bases in between. Germline assignment: CDR1 LGHDT and CDR2 YNNKEL (reference sequence). There are 13 residues in the CDR3.